This T cell receptor beta chain was identified in a study of T cells in localized non-small cell lung cancer. Looked up from germline, CDR1 is MNHEY and CDR2 is SVGAGI. The V and J ends lost 7 bases and 1 base respectively, with 10 bases between them. The CDR3 is 14 residues long. Clones were read by immunoSEQ multiplex PCR, and TCRdb kept only the in-frame ones, dropping some. The sample lists 10,000 to 15,000 clones; approximately 84% were seen once. This chain joins TRBV6-5 and TRBJ2-2; D is undetermined. Sequenced material: peripheral blood, taken before any cancer treatment. The receptor's source is a male donor at least 60 years old with stage I squamous cell lung carcinoma. This CDR3 is CASKADLNTGELFF. For the CDR3, the DNA is TGTGCCAGCAAGGCGGATCTGAACACCGGGGAGCTGTTTTTT.